These T cell receptor beta chains were read from a single sample in a study of blood T cell repertoires in COVID-19. Sequencing used immunoSEQ multiplex PCR; TCRdb keeps in-frame clones, though not all of them. The profile shows some 200,000 clones, approximately 78% of them singletons. Sequencing was done on a sample of peripheral blood. These receptor sequences come from a woman aged 70 to 79 with COVID-19, enrolled during active disease. The CDR3 runs from the conserved cysteine through the conserved F or W. Each record gives: J gene, V gene, clone size, D gene, CDR3 protein, CDR3 DNA. D genes are given only for firm matches. The listing skips clone size in some rows; elsewhere it reads once, few, many or a size class.

TRBJ1-4 TRBV19 . TRBD1 CASSPWTGKLFF TGTGCCAGTAGTCCCTGGACAGGGAAACTGTTTTTT
TRBJ1-3 TRBV7-2 . . CASSLHPLRDGNTIYF TGTGCCAGCAGCTTACACCCTTTGAGGGATGGAAACACCATATATTTT
TRBJ2-1 TRBV7-2 . . CASSLGQGSYNEQFF TGTGCCAGCAGCTTAGGCCAGGGATCCTACAATGAGCAGTTCTTC
TRBJ1-2 TRBV9 . . CASSVATDSIYGYTF TGTGCCAGCAGCGTAGCTACGGACAGCATCTATGGCTACACCTTC
TRBJ2-5 TRBV28 . TRBD2 CASSRLRLAGLQETQYF TGTGCCAGCAGTCGACTCAGACTAGCGGGACTCCAAGAGACCCAGTACTTC
TRBJ2-7 TRBV4-1 few . CASSQPGGLYEQYF TGCGCCAGCAGCCAACCAGGGGGGCTCTACGAGCAGTACTTC
TRBJ2-1 TRBV6-1 few . CASSEAPNQYNEQFF TGTGCCAGCAGTGAAGCCCCGAATCAGTACAATGAGCAGTTCTTC
TRBJ2-2 TRBV2 . TRBD2 CASSQPGLATGELFF TGTGCCAGCAGTCAACCGGGACTAGCCACCGGGGAGCTGTTTTTT
TRBJ1-2 TRBV5-4 . TRBD1 CASSSRQGNYGYTF TGTGCCAGCAGTTCCAGACAGGGAAACTATGGCTACACCTTC
TRBJ2-7 TRBV15 . . CATSRGRGSYEQYF TGTGCCACCAGCAGAGGGCGAGGATCCTACGAGCAGTACTTC